This TCR beta chain was retrieved from a study of follicular helper T cells after annual influenza vaccination (dated by TCRdb to about 2017). Broadly, across the study: After each seasonal influenza vaccination, blood was collected on days 0, 7 and 28. Some subjects were followed across successive annual vaccinations spanning the 2013-2014, 2014-2015 and 2015-2016 seasons to study recall of cTfh clones. One week after vaccination, a second recruited cohort of approximately 11 subjects (Table S1) displayed a similar ICOS+CD38+ cTfh response. Multi-year samples were obtained from six or seven subjects, with two vaccination seasons covered for four subjects and three seasons covered for two subjects. The 2013-2014 samples were cryopreserved, while the 2015 samples were processed right after collection.

Receptors were amplified or captured by the immunoSEQ multiplex PCR assay. Adaptive Biotechnologies carried out TCRB amplification, library preparation, sequencing and preliminary bioinformatics at Survey level resolution. On the authors' methods: Clonality was calculated in R as 1 minus normalized Shannon entropy, and the Gini index was calculated with the R package ineq. Overlap score was the summed counts of shared sequences divided by total counts of all sequences in both compared samples. The significance of shared clonotypes was tested with Fisher's exact test, assuming a theoretical repertoire of 10^7 TCRB sequences. This is the immuneACCESS table as TCRdb keeps it, with only in-frame sequences that have V and J called. A part of the clones is gone; compared with another copy, unresolved V genes explain less than half, and the rest is unexplained. V, J and clone size were drawn from that table, and D and trimming were deduced from the DNA. The sample table holds approximately 6,500 clones, of which 82% were seen once. Approximately 0.8% of the sample is in the top ten clones.

Broader findings and caveats from the paper: In evaluating whether influenza clones were enriched, the possibility that the far larger non-cTfh compartments were undersampled could not be ruled out. ICOS+CD38+ cTfh clonality correlated with the frequency of that population, and its change correlated with the change in circulating plasmablast frequency. With successive annual vaccinations, a recurrent oligoclonal ICOS+CD38+ cTfh response was recalled, and this response contained tetramer and AIM influenza-specific clonotypes. Rare clonotypes could not be sampled because productive TCRB sequences were recovered from only roughly 9.5-20% of the analyzed cells. Day 7 ICOS+CD38+ clones were most often found later in ICOS-CD38- cTfh, suggesting that subset may serve as a memory reservoir.

This clone showed up just once. It lacks a known antigen. Base quality data are lacking; no much larger clone is found one base away. Interpreted using the paper, the time point label stands for: 2015-2016 season, pre-vaccination. Seasonal inactivated influenza vaccine (Fluvarix) was administered to adults, and sorted blood CD4 subsets were tracked by TCRB sequencing before and after vaccination. To be eligible, subjects had to be community-dwelling and could not have received an influenza vaccine during the previous 6 months. Reasons for exclusion included contraindications to influenza vaccine, substance abuse, HIV/AIDS, active malignancy, immunomodulatory medication, and active illness such as respiratory infection. Between roughly 40 and 110 mL of blood was sampled per time point. PBMC were isolated using Ficoll-Paque PLUS or SepMate separation. As a non-Tfh comparison subset, CXCR5- memory CD4 T cells were sorted. Cell subsets were sorted from PBMC on a BD FACS Aria before DNA extraction.

This receptor was obtained from an adult who received the influenza vaccine. This specimen was CXCR5- memory CD4+ T cells sorted from blood, taken on the day of influenza vaccination. The cell subset or site label of this sample denotes: CXCR5- memory CD4 T cells.

The nucleotides read TGTGCCAGCAGCCCCTTTTACGGAGGGCTAGATGCCAATGAGCAGTTCTTC. It translates to CASSPFYGGLDANEQFF. Rearrangement joined TRBV7-9 to TRBJ2-1; a tentative D call is TRBD2 (6 bases match). The CDR3 measures 17 amino acids from cysteine to phenylalanine. The sequence is cut down to CDR3 DNA, 51 bases in frame from base 1. The trim is 5 bases for V and 6 bases for J, with a gap of 23 bases between the germline ends. CDR1 and CDR2, looked up from the germline V gene (reference sequence), are SEHNR and FQNEAQ.